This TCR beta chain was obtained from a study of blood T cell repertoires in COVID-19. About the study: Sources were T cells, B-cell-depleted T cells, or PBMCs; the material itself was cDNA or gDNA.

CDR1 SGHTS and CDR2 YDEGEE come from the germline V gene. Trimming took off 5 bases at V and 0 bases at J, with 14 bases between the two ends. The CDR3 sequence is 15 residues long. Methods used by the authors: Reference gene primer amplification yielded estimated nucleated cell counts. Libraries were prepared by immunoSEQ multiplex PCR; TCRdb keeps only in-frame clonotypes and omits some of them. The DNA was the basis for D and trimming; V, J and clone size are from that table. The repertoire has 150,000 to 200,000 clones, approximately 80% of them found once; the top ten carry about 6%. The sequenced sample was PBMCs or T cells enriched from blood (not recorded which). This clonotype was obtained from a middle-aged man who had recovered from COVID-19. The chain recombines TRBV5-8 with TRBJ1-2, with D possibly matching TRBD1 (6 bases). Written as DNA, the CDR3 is TGTGCCAGCAGTTTGAACAGGGACCCTAACTATGGCTACACCTTC. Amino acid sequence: CASSLNRDPNYGYTF.